The TCR beta chain described here comes from a study of blood T cell repertoires in COVID-19. Libraries were prepared by immunoSEQ multiplex PCR; TCRdb keeps only in-frame clonotypes and omits some of them. The sample has 32,000 or so clones, 85% to 90% seen once. This clone was counted only a few times. The sequence derives from a man aged 70 or older with acute or convalescent COVID-19. The sequencing sample was made of peripheral blood.

The CDR3 loop is CATGGAGVTDTQYF. In nucleotides, the CDR3 is TGTGCCACCGGGGGGGCTGGAGTAACAGATACGCAGTATTTT. The chain joins TRBV10-3 to TRBJ2-3; 8 nucleotides match TRBD2. Per germline, CDR1 ENHRY and CDR2 SYGVKD. The CDR3 loop spans 14 amino acids. The V segment lost 10 bases and the J segment 3 bases; nucleotides outside the gene matches: 9.